This T cell receptor beta chain was found in a study of cytomegalovirus exposure and HLA in healthy donors. Trimming shortened V by 4 bases and J by 1 base, and 11 bases separated the two germline ends. This CDR3 is built from 15 residues. CDR1 LNHNV and CDR2 YYDKDF come from the germline V gene (reference sequence). This PCR relied on a set of 60 Vbeta primers and 13 Jbeta primers. Profiling relied on immunoSEQ multiplex PCR, and the TCRdb table lists in-frame clones only, not all of them. The table for this sample gives approximately 210,000 clones. The V call is TRBV15, the J call TRBJ1-3; possibly TRBD1 for D (6 bases). The sample consisted of PBMCs. The TCR originated in a woman in her thirties in good health and CMV-seropositive. The CDR3 reads CATSMGHDSGNTIYF. The CDR3 bases are TGTGCCACCAGCATGGGACACGATTCTGGAAACACCATATATTTT.